These 31 T cell receptor beta chains were all obtained from the same sample, sequenced in a study of blood T cell repertoires in COVID-19. Data came from immunoSEQ multiplex PCR; TCRdb stores just in-frame clones and leaves some out. This sample has around 300,000 clones, with about nine tenths found just once. Sequencing was carried out using peripheral blood. Every receptor here comes from a woman in her thirties or forties with acute or convalescent COVID-19.

This chain connects TRBV12-5 to TRBJ1-5; D is possibly TRBD1 (6 bases). V lost 0 bases and J lost 1, with 22 bases in between. CDR1 and CDR2 (germline): LGHNT, FRNRAP. CDR3 length: 20 residues. CDR3 in amino acids: CASGLVPRDRLARSNQPQHF. The CDR3 nucleotides are TGTGCTAGTGGTTTGGTACCCCGTGACAGGCTAGCCCGGAGCAATCAGCCCCAGCATTTT.

This sequence joins TRBV3-1 (or the pseudogene TRBV3-2) and TRBJ2-3, with 7 positions matching TRBD1. The CDR3 runs 18 residues. Germline V CDR1 and CDR2: LGHDT, YNNKEL (reference sequence). The V and J ends lost 5 bases and 0 bases, in that order; junction bases with no gene match: 14. CDR3 sequence: CASSSRDSLWESTDTQYF. DNA for the CDR3: TGTGCCAGCAGCTCACGGGACAGTTTGTGGGAGAGCACAGATACGCAGTATTTT.

This chain's CDR3 is CASQGMSDTEAFF. The CDR3 region has the DNA TGTGCCAGCCAGGGAATGAGCGACACTGAAGCTTTCTTT. This sequence joins TRBV12-3 or TRBV12-4 and TRBJ1-1, with D possibly TRBD1 on 5 matching bases. Trimming shortened V by 8 bases and J by 3 bases, and 13 bases separated the two germline ends. The CDR3 sequence is 13 residues long.

The J gene is TRBJ2-1, the V gene TRBV5-1, with D perhaps matching TRBD1 (6 bases). Germline assignment: CDR1 SGHRS and CDR2 YFSETQ. The CDR3 is 14 amino acids. V shed 4 bases and J shed 7 bases, with 15 bases lying between them. CDR3 sequence reads: CASSLGRGRNEQFF. Written as DNA, the CDR3 is TGCGCCAGCAGCCTCGGCAGGGGAAGGAATGAGCAGTTCTTC.

The rearrangement links TRBV27 to TRBJ1-6; the D gene is possibly TRBD1 (5 bases). V gave up 0 bases and J gave up 11 bases, with 14 bases separating them. The CDR3 covers 15 residues. Germline V lookup: CDR1 MNHEY, CDR2 SMNVEV (reference sequence). CDR3 coding DNA: TGTGCCAGCAGTTTATCGGTCGGCCGGGGGACACCCCTCCACTTT. This translates into CASSLSVGRGTPLHF.

V gene TRBV11-2 combines with J gene TRBJ1-2; D is unclear. CDR1 and CDR2 (germline): SGHAT, FQNNGV. This CDR3 spans 16 amino acids. V lost 5 bases and J 4 bases, leaving 20 bases between the germline ends. The CDR3, as DNA: TGTGCCAGCAGCCGAACCCCTATCGAGGGATTCTATGGCTACACCTTC. It codes for CASSRTPIEGFYGYTF.

Concerning this clone: A junction boundary mismatches the germline segment, possibly from a read error. This chain links TRBV9 with TRBJ2-2, with 10 bases lining up with TRBD2. There are 13 residues in the CDR3. Germline V lookup: CDR1 SGDLS, CDR2 YYNGEE. CDR3 residues: CASSVPLAGALFF. In DNA form, the CDR3 reads TGTGCCAGCAGCGTCCCTCTAGCGGGGGCGCTGTTTTTT.

The chain employs TRBV27 and TRBJ2-1, with a possible D match to TRBD2 (5 bases). The V and J ends lost 1 base and 6 bases respectively, with 10 bases between them. CDR3 length equals 14 residues. Per germline, CDR1 MNHEY and CDR2 SMNVEV (reference sequence). For the CDR3, the DNA is TGTGCCAGCAGTTTATTTCCGGGGTCCAATGAGCAGTTCTTC. Amino acid sequence: CASSLFPGSNEQFF.

The rearrangement joins TRBV4-1 to TRBJ1-1; D call uncertain. Trimming shortened V by 0 bases and J by 0 bases, and 14 bases separated the two germline ends. This CDR3 is 17 amino acids long. Germline V gene lookup returns CDR1 MGHRA and CDR2 YSYEKL. CDR3 bases: TGCGCCAGCAGCCAAGATATAACAGTTACAATGAACACTGAAGCTTTCTTT. It codes for CASSQDITVTMNTEAFF.

This rearrangement joins TRBV11-2 to TRBJ2-2, with no clear D. The CDR3 has 14 amino acids. Trimming left V 4 bases short and J 6 bases short, with 12 bases between. Per germline, CDR1 SGHAT and CDR2 FQNNGV. The CDR3 DNA follows: TGTGCCAGCAGCTCCCCCGGCCGGGCCGGGGAGCTGTTTTTT. This encodes CASSSPGRAGELFF.

J is TRBJ1-2 and V is TRBV6-4, with 7 bases identical to TRBD1. After removal of 5 bases from V and 4 bases from J, the junction contained 13 bases not matched to a gene. The CDR3 spans 16 residues. Germline V CDR1 and CDR2: MRHNA, SNTAGT. This CDR3 reads CASSLSGDSSTYGYTF. The CDR3 nucleotides read TGTGCCAGCAGTTTGAGTGGGGACAGCTCAACCTATGGCTACACCTTC.

J is TRBJ1-1 and V is TRBV13, with 9 bases aligning to TRBD1. The CDR3 covers 15 residues. CDR1 is PRHDT, CDR2 FYEKMQ, per germline (reference sequence). V was pared by 8 bases and J by 4 bases, with 11 bases of the junction left unmatched. CDR3 DNA sequence: TGTGCCAGCTGGACAGGGGCATCTGCGGGCACTGAAGCTTTCTTT. Amino acid sequence: CASWTGASAGTEAFF.

This clone has only one observation. The V gene is TRBV6-5, the J gene TRBJ2-7; D perhaps matches TRBD1 (5 bases). Trimming took 6 bases from V and 4 from J, leaving 13 bases between them. Germline assignment: CDR1 MNHEY and CDR2 SVGAGI. The CDR3 totals 13 residues. This CDR3 is CASSAREIYEQYV. The CDR3, as DNA: TGTGCCAGCAGCGCCAGGGAAATATACGAGCAGTACGTC.

This chain uses TRBV14 with TRBJ1-3, with D possibly TRBD1 on 6 matching bases. V lost 4 bases, J lost 2 bases, and 12 bases lay in between. Germline lookup yields CDR1 SGHDN and CDR2 FVKESK. The CDR3 is 15 amino acids. The CDR3 nucleotides read TGTGCCAGCAGCCTGCACAGGGCTCCTGGAAACACCATATATTTT. Its translation is CASSLHRAPGNTIYF.

The chain links TRBV11-2 to TRBJ2-5, with 8 bases that match TRBD1. There are 15 residues in the CDR3. V dropped 8 bases and J dropped 4; count of bases not matched to a gene: 12. The germline V gene has CDR1 SGHAT and CDR2 FQNNGV. This chain's CDR3 is CASSQRQGWVETQYF. CDR3 nucleotide sequence: TGTGCCAGCTCCCAACGACAGGGGTGGGTAGAGACCCAGTACTTC.

The rearrangement links TRBV9 to TRBJ2-5; TRBD1 matches 7 bases. This CDR3 comprises 14 residues. V lost 4 bases and J lost 5; bases outside the gene matches: 8. Per the germline V gene, CDR1 is SGDLS and CDR2 is YYNGEE. The CDR3 loop reads CASSPQGSPETQYF. As DNA, the CDR3 is TGTGCCAGCAGCCCACAGGGGTCCCCGGAGACCCAGTACTTC.

The chain combines TRBV5-1 with TRBJ2-5, with 7 bases aligning to TRBD1. Germline assignment: CDR1 SGHRS and CDR2 YFSETQ. Unmatched junction bases numbered 8, after V lost 4 bases and J lost 5 bases. CDR3 size: 14 residues. CDR3 in amino acids: CASSPRTGQETQYF. CDR3 bases: TGCGCCAGCAGCCCCCGGACAGGCCAGGAGACCCAGTACTTC.

J is TRBJ2-1 and V is TRBV6-1; D is perhaps TRBD2 (6 bases). CDR1 and CDR2 from the germline V gene are MNHNS and SASEGT. V lost 0 bases to trimming and J lost 8 bases, with 17 bases between them. This CDR3 has 16 amino acids. The CDR3, as DNA: TGTGCCAGCAGTGAAGCCGGGGGAATTAGACGATATGAGCAGTTCTTC. Its translation: CASSEAGGIRRYEQFF.

The chain links TRBV6-5 to TRBJ2-1; 7 positions match TRBD2. CDR1 and CDR2 (germline): MNHEY, SVGAGI. This CDR3 has 14 residues. V shed 6 bases and J 8 bases; nucleotides not matched to a gene: 10. The CDR3 protein is CASRGLGDGDEQFF. The CDR3 DNA follows: TGTGCCAGCAGAGGACTAGGGGACGGCGATGAGCAGTTCTTC.

This chain uses TRBV9 with TRBJ2-2; 9 bases line up with TRBD2. The CDR3 is 15 residues long. Trimming at V came to 5 bases and at J to 5 bases, leaving 7 bases not matched to a gene. Germline V gene lookup returns CDR1 SGDLS and CDR2 YYNGEE. The chain's CDR3 is CASSRAGGLTGELFF. CDR3 coding DNA: TGTGCCAGCAGTCGAGCGGGGGGATTAACCGGGGAGCTGTTTTTT.

This chain connects TRBV7-2 to TRBJ1-3; D not resolved. The V gene lost 2 bases and the J gene lost 0 bases, with 14 bases spanning the gap. The CDR3 totals 17 residues. In germline, CDR1 is SGHTA, CDR2 FQGNSA. The CDR3 coding sequence is TGTGCCAGCAGCTTATTATCACTTTCTAACTCTGGAAACACCATATATTTT. Encoded protein: CASSLLSLSNSGNTIYF.

The rearrangement joins TRBV6-5 to TRBJ2-7, with TRBD1 identical over 7 bases. Germline loops: CDR1 MNHEY, CDR2 SVGAGI. V was clipped by 7 bases and J by 0 bases; unmatched bases: 9. CDR3 length: 15 residues. The CDR3 nucleotides are TGTGCCAGCACTTATGGGACAGAGAGCTCCTACGAGCAGTACGTC. Its translation is CASTYGTESSYEQYV.

This rearrangement joins TRBV19 to TRBJ1-5; D is possibly TRBD1 (6 bases). CDR3 size: 16 residues. Trimming cost V 4 bases and J 0 bases, with 13 bases left between them. Germline V gene data show CDR1 as LNHDA and CDR2 as SQIVND (reference sequence). This CDR3 is CASSTGQPYSNQPQHF. CDR3 DNA: TGTGCCAGTAGTACCGGACAGCCTTATAGCAATCAGCCCCAGCATTTT.

The chain has TRBV27 and TRBJ2-1; D is perhaps TRBD1 (5 bases). V was trimmed by 5 bases and J by 7 bases, leaving 9 bases between them. Looked up from germline, CDR1 is MNHEY and CDR2 is SMNVEV (reference sequence). The CDR3 has 12 amino acids. The CDR3 DNA sequence: TGTGCCAGCAGTAAAGGGGCTAATGAGCAGTTCTTC. Translated, it gives CASSKGANEQFF.

The chain carries TRBV5-6 and TRBJ1-2, with 7 bases aligning to TRBD1. The CDR3 covers 13 residues. V lost 5 bases and J lost 7; bases outside the gene matches: 8. Germline CDR1 SGHDT, CDR2 YYEEEE. The CDR3 DNA is TGTGCCAGCAGAGTAACAGGGGAAGGTGGCTACACCTTC. Translated, it gives CASRVTGEGGYTF.

The chain has TRBV30 and TRBJ1-3; 9 nucleotides line up with TRBD1. Trimming at V came to 4 bases and at J to 0 bases, leaving 4 bases not matched to a gene. The V gene's germline CDR1 is GTSNPN and CDR2 SVGIG (reference sequence). The CDR3 covers 15 residues. In DNA form, the CDR3 reads TGTGCCTGGACCCCGGGACAGGGCTCTGGAAACACCATATATTTT. Amino acids: CAWTPGQGSGNTIYF.

The rearrangement joins TRBV24-1 to TRBJ1-2; D is perhaps TRBD1 (5 bases). V gave up 4 bases and J gave up 13 bases, with 18 bases separating them. The CDR3 runs 13 residues. Germline CDR1 KGHDR, CDR2 SFDVKD. In nucleotides, the CDR3 is TGTGCCACCAGTGACCCCCCAGGCAGGGAGGTCACCTTC. Residues: CATSDPPGREVTF.

The chain recombines TRBV30 with TRBJ1-6; the D gene is possibly TRBD1 (5 bases). Trimming removed 8 bases from V and 0 bases from J, with 11 bases in between. CDR1 and CDR2 (germline): GTSNPN, SVGIG (reference sequence). The length of the CDR3 is 14 residues. CDR3 protein: CARGGSSYNSPLHF. The CDR3 DNA is TGTGCCCGCGGGGGGAGCTCCTATAATTCACCCCTCCACTTT.

V is TRBV28 and J is TRBJ2-1; 8 nucleotides match TRBD1. Germline loops: CDR1 MDHEN, CDR2 SYDVKM. The junction had 8 bases not matched to a gene; V was cut back by 5 bases and J by 2 bases. CDR3 length: 16 residues. CDR3 DNA sequence: TGTGCCAGCAGTCCACGGACAGGGTTCACCTACAATGAGCAGTTCTTC. As protein: CASSPRTGFTYNEQFF.

The chain carries TRBV6-5 and TRBJ2-5, with TRBD2 as a possible D gene (5 bases). The length of the CDR3 is 14 residues. Germline V lookup: CDR1 MNHEY, CDR2 SVGAGI. The germline V and J ends were trimmed by 3 bases and 2 bases, with 10 bases remaining between them. For the CDR3, the DNA is TGTGCCAGCAGTTATTCCAGCGGACAAGAGACCCAGTACTTC. This codes for CASSYSSGQETQYF.

The V gene is TRBV5-1, the J gene TRBJ1-1; no clear D gene. The V end was cut by 0 bases, the J end by 7 bases, with 13 bases between. The CDR3 runs to 14 residues. Germline lookup yields CDR1 SGHRS and CDR2 YFSETQ. The CDR3 region is CASSLAEDMSEAFF. For the CDR3, the DNA is TGCGCCAGCAGCTTGGCCGAGGATATGAGTGAAGCTTTCTTT.